One and the same sample provided the 7 T cell receptor beta chains below, sequenced in a study of regulatory T cells in long-lasting Graves disease. Time point meaning: newly diagnosed GD, antithyroid drugs for less than 3 months. PBMC-derived RNA was used for the TCR library. In building TCR beta libraries, iRepertoire HTBI primers were used together with Arm-PCR of CDR3 regions. TCRdb re-derived calls from the multiplex PCR reads in MiXCR, one entry per CDR3 protein. Altogether 450,000 to 650,000 distinct CDR3 sequences are present, 15% to 20% being singletons, with the ten largest covering approximately 25%. The data also belong to a second study, concerning T cells in Graves' hyperthyroidism and ophthalmopathy.

Sequences were derived from peripheral blood mononuclear cells (PBMCs), sampled at new diagnosis, from a patient treated with antithyroid drugs. The receptors were sampled from a woman aged 35 to 60 with Graves disease.

This clonotype came up a few times. The J gene is TRBJ1-3, the V gene TRBV15; D might be TRBD1 (5 bases). Germline V gives CDR1 LNHNV, CDR2 YYDKDF (reference sequence). V dropped 1 base and J dropped 0 bases, with 7 bases sitting between them. The CDR3 covers 15 residues. The CDR3 here is CATSRGGDSGNTIYF. The CDR3 region has the DNA TGTGCCACCAGCAGAGGGGGGGACTCTGGAAACACCATATATTTT.

This clonotype has a count of ten or more. The V gene is TRBV7-3, the J gene TRBJ1-2; D uncertain. CDR3 length: 14 amino acids. In germline, CDR1 is SGHTA, CDR2 FQGTGA. V lost 5 bases, J lost 3 bases, and 13 bases lay in between. Here the CDR3 reads CASSLKGRHYGYTF. The CDR3 nucleotides are TGTGCCAGCAGCCTAAAAGGACGGCACTATGGCTACACCTTC. The complete variable domain, with remaining parts taken from reference TRBV7-3 and TRBJ1-2, reads GAGVSQTPSNKVTEKGKYVELRCDPISGHTALYWYRQSLGQGPEFLIYFQGTGAADDSGLPNDRFFAVRPEGSVSTLKIQRTERGDSAVYLCASSLKGRHYGYTFGSGTRLTVV.

This clonotype was counted many times. The chain combines TRBV6-1 with TRBJ2-7; 10 nucleotides match TRBD2. The germline V gene has CDR1 MNHNS and CDR2 SASEGT. V shed 7 bases, J shed 5 bases, and the junction held 8 bases outside the gene matches. This CDR3 is 14 amino acids long. This chain's CDR3 is CASTLAGGDHEQYF. CDR3 bases: TGTGCCAGCACCTTAGCGGGGGGCGACCACGAGCAGTACTTC.

The CDR3 DNA sequence: TGTGCCAGCAGAGACGGAGACATTTATCAGCCCCAGCATTTT. Its protein is CASRDGDIYQPQHF. This chain links TRBV12-3 or TRBV12-4 with TRBJ1-5; D ambiguous. This CDR3 has 14 residues. Trimming shortened V by 6 bases and J by 5 bases, and 14 bases separated the two germline ends.

This clonotype has just one count. The chain is built from TRBV11-3 and TRBJ2-7; 8 nucleotides match TRBD2. J gave up 3 bases and V 5 bases, and 6 bases lay outside the gene matches. Germline V CDR1 and CDR2: SGHNT, YENEEA. The CDR3 is 14 residues long. CDR3 coding DNA: TGTGCCAGCAGCCCGGGACTAGGTCTCTACGAGCAGTACTTC. Translation gives CASSPGLGLYEQYF.

The V gene is TRBV27, the J gene TRBJ1-4, with D unresolved. Trimming removed 6 bases at V and 6 bases at J, with 17 bases between. This CDR3 comprises 15 residues. Germline lookup yields CDR1 MNHEY and CDR2 SMNVEV (reference sequence). The CDR3, as DNA: TGTGCCAGCAGCTCTGGACGAAAAAAGGATGAAAAACTGTTTTTT. Its protein product is CASSSGRKKDEKLFF.

This clonotype has more than one count but fewer than ten. CDR3 bases: TGTGCCTGGAGTGCAACCTCAATGGCGGGGAACTATGGCTACACCTTC. This encodes CAWSATSMAGNYGYTF. This rearrangement joins TRBV30 to TRBJ1-2; D call uncertain. The germline V gene encodes CDR1 GTSNPN and CDR2 SVGIG (reference sequence). Trimming took off 1 base at V and 2 bases at J, with 17 bases between the two ends. This CDR3 contains 16 residues.